This T cell receptor (beta chain) was obtained from a study of T cells after yellow fever vaccination. General study results and limits: Primary-vaccination clones mostly resurfaced post-booster (96% CD4, more than 85% CD8).

V was clipped by 4 bases and J by 3 bases, with 8 bases between them. The CDR3 runs 12 residues. Germline CDR1 is SGHDT and CDR2 is YYEEEE. TCRdb independently ran MiXCR on the 5' RACE reads; one entry per CDR3 protein. The table lists approximately 340,000 distinct CDR3 sequences, roughly 9.4% of them singletons. Regarding this clonotype: The antigen is not known.

The clonotype comes from a man between 18 and 29 years old who received the YFV17D yellow fever vaccine. The sample consisted of PBMCs, taken on the day of the first yellow fever vaccination. This chain connects TRBV5-6 to TRBJ2-7; tentative D call: TRBD1 (5 bases). The CDR3 DNA reads TGTGCCAGCAGCATAGACAGCTACGAGCAGTACGTC. Translation gives CASSIDSYEQYV.